The source of this TCR beta chain is a study of blood T cell repertoires in COVID-19. On the study more broadly: Samples of COVID-19 (acute and convalescent) were obtained from the United States, Italy and Spain.

Data came from immunoSEQ multiplex PCR; TCRdb stores just in-frame clones and leaves some out. The sample has a few hundred thousand clones; around 90% are singletons. V shed 6 bases and J 5 bases; nucleotides not matched to a gene: 19. The CDR3 is 17 amino acids. Germline V gives CDR1 MNHNY, CDR2 SVGAGI (reference sequence). The gene calls are TRBV6-6 and TRBJ2-7; 7 nucleotides match TRBD1. The sample consisted of peripheral blood. The TCR sequence derives from a man aged 60 to 69 with acute or convalescent COVID-19. The CDR3, as DNA: TGTGCCAGCAGGCGACACAGAGGGGGCGCAAGGGACAACGAGCAGTACTTC. Its translation: CASRRHRGGARDNEQYF.